This entry is about one T cell receptor beta chain. In the original workflow: Estimates of nucleated cell counts were drawn from the amplification of reference gene primers. Assay: immunoSEQ multiplex PCR; the TCRdb copy retains only in-frame clones and omits some. That table gives V, J and clone size, and the DNA gave D and trimming. The sample consists of 300,000 to 450,000 clones, 85% of them appearing once. The sample comes from a study of blood T cell repertoires in COVID-19. Study information: Researchers got acute and convalescent COVID-19 samples from the United States, Italy and Spain. From T cells, B-cell-depleted T cells, or PBMCs came the material, which was cDNA or gDNA.

Trimming cost V 0 bases and J 0 bases, with 10 bases left between them. This CDR3 is built from 16 residues. CDR1 is SGHRS and CDR2 is YFSETQ in the germline V gene. The sample taken for sequencing was peripheral blood. V and J are TRBV5-1 and TRBJ2-4; no reliable D call. The clonotype was recovered from a woman younger than 30 with acute or convalescent COVID-19. As DNA, the CDR3 is TGCGCCAGCAGCTTGGATGGTGGTAGAGCCAAAAACATTCAGTACTTC. This translates into CASSLDGGRAKNIQYF.